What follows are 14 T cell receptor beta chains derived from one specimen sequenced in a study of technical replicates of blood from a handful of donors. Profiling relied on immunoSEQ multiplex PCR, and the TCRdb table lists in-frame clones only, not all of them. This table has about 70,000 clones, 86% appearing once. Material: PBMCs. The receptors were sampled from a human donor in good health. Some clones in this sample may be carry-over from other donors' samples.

CDR3 in amino acids: CASREQGGLFF. DNA of the CDR3: TGTGCCAGCAGAGAACAGGGTGGGCTGTTTTTT. The chain carries TRBV2 and TRBJ2-2; a possible D gene is TRBD1 (6 bases). Trimming pared 6 bases from V and 13 bases from J, leaving 12 bases between. The CDR3 contains 11 residues. Germline V lookup: CDR1 SNHLY, CDR2 FYNNEI.

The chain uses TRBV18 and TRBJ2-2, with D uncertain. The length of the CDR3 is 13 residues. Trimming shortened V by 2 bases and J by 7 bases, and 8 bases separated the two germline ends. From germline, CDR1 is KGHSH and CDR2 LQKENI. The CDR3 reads CASSPFERGELFF. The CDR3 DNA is TGTGCCAGCTCACCATTCGAGCGCGGGGAGCTGTTTTTT.

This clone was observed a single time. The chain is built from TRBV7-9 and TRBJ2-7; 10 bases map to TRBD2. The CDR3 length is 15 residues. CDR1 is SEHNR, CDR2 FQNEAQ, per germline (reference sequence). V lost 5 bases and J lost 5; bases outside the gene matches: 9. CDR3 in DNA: TGTGCCAGCAGCAGAACTAGCGGGACTTATGACGAGCAGTACTTC. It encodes CASSRTSGTYDEQYF.

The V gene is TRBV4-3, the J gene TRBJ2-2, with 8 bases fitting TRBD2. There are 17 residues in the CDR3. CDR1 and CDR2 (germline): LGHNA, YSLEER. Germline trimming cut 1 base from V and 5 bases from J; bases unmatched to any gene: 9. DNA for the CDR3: TGCGCCAGCAGCCAAGCCACCGGGGGGGCCAGGACCGGGGAGCTGTTTTTT. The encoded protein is CASSQATGGARTGELFF.

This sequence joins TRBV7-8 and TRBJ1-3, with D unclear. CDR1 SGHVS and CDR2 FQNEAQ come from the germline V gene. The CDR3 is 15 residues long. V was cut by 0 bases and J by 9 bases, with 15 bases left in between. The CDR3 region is CASSLAGLTGSTIYF. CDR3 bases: TGTGCCAGCAGCTTAGCAGGGCTCACGGGGAGCACCATATATTTT.

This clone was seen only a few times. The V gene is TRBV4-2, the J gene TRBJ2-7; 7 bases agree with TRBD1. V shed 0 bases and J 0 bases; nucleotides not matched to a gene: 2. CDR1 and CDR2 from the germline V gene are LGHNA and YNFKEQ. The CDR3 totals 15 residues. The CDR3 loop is CASSQDRGSSYEQYF. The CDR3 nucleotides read TGTGCCAGCAGCCAAGACAGGGGGAGCTCCTACGAGCAGTACTTC.

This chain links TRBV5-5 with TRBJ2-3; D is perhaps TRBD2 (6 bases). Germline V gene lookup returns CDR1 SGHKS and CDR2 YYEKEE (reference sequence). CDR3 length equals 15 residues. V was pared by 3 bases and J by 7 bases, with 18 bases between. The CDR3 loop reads CASSSTPPSVYTQYF. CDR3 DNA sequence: TGTGCCAGCAGCTCAACCCCCCCTAGCGTCTATACGCAGTATTTT.

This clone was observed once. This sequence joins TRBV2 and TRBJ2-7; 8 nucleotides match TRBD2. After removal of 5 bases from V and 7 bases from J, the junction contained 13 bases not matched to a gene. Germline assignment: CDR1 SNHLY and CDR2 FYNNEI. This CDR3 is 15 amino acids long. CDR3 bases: TGTGCCAGCAGTCCGCCCGGGGGGGAGCGTCGGGAGCAGTACTTC. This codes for CASSPPGGERREQYF. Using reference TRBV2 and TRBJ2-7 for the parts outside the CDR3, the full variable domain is EPEVTQTPSHQVTQMGQEVILRCVPISNHLYFYWYRQILGQKVEFLVSFYNNEISEKSEIFDDQFSVERPDGSNFTLKIRSTKLEDSAMYFCASSPPGGERREQYFGPGTRLTVT.

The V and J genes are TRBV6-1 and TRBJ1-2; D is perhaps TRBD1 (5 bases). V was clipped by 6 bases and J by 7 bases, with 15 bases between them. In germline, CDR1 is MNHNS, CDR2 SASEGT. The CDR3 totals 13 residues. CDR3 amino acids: CASRGVSLGGYTF. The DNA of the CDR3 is TGTGCCAGCAGAGGGGTCAGCCTGGGTGGCTACACCTTC.

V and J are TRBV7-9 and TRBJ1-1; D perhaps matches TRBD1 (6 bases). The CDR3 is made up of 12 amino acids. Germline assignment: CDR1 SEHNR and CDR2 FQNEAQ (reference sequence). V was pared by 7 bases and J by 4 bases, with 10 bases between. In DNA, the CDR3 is TGTGCCAGCAAAACAGGGTCCACTGAAGCTTTCTTT. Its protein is CASKTGSTEAFF. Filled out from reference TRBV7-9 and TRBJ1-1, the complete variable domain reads DTGVSQNPRHKITKRGQNVTFRCDPISEHNRLYWYRQTLGQGPEFLTYFQNEAQLEKSRLLSDRFSAERPKGSFSTLEIQRTEQGDSAMYLCASKTGSTEAFFGQGTRLTVV.

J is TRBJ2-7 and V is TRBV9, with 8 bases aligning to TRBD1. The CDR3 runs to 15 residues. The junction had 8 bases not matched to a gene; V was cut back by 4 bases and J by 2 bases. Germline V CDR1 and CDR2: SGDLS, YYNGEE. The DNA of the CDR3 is TGTGCCAGCAGCCCCCAGACAGGGGCCGCCTACGAGCAGTACTTC. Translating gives CASSPQTGAAYEQYF.

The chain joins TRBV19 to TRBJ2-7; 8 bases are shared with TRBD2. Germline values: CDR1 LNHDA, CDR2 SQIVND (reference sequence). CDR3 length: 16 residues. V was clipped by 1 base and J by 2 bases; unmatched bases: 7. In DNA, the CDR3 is TGTGCCAGTAGTATAGGAGCGGGGGACCTCCCCTACGAGCAGTACTTC. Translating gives CASSIGAGDLPYEQYF.

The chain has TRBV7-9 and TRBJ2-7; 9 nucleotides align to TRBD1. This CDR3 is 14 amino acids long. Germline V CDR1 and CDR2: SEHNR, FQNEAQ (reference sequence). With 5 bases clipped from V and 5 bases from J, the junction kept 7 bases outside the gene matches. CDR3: CASSPRDRVDEQYF. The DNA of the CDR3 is TGTGCCAGCAGCCCCCGGGACAGGGTTGACGAGCAGTACTTC.

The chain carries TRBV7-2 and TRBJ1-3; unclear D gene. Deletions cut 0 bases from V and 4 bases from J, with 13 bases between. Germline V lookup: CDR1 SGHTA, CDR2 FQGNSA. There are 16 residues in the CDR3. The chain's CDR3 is CASSLAQRSRGNTIYF. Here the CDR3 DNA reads TGTGCCAGCAGCTTAGCCCAGAGGTCGAGGGGAAACACCATATATTTT.